This TCR beta chain came from a study of shared clonotypes between healthy human individuals. Study-wide points: It was the non-shared clonotypes that had lower generation probabilities than clonotypes shared by all four donors. In general, naive subsets displayed greater estimated richness than memory subsets did.

CDR3 size: 17 residues. Germline loops: CDR1 MNHEY, CDR2 SMNVEV (reference sequence). The V and J ends lost 3 bases and 3 bases, in that order; junction bases with no gene match: 9. Naive CD8 cells comprised CD45RO-negative, CCR7-positively selected cells, excluding terminally differentiated effector memory CD45RA+ cells. As to this clone: Its matching antigen is unknown.

Profiled with immunoSEQ multiplex PCR; TCRdb holds only in-frame clones, not every one. The sample consists of hundreds of thousands of clones, 85% to 95% of them appearing once. The chain employs TRBV27 and TRBJ2-7; 12 positions agree with TRBD2. Material for sequencing was naive CD8+ T cells sorted from blood. The sequence derives from a woman in her 30s in good health. The CDR3 sequence: CASSFLTSGRGNYEQYF. The CDR3 region has the DNA TGTGCCAGCAGTTTCCTGACTAGCGGGAGAGGAAACTACGAGCAGTACTTC.